This T cell receptor (beta chain) was documented in a study of human T cells and chemical hapten exposure. Study at large: Per-sample variation in TCR yield stemmed mainly from small pooled library volume differences.

Ten or more counts support this clonotype. Its matching antigen is unknown. The library attached unique molecular identifiers to individual cDNA molecules. TCRdb analysed the RACE reads with MiXCR anew, one entry per CDR3 protein. The top ten clones hold under 10% of a sample with tens of thousands of distinct CDR3 sequences, less than 8% of them seen once. Regarding time point: healthy volunteer bleed at 2 weeks. Unfractionated whole blood yielded the extracted total RNA. The CDR3 contains 14 residues. CDR1 is DFQATT, CDR2 SNEGSKA, per germline (reference sequence). The V and J ends lost 3 bases and 4 bases respectively, with 15 bases between them. Study-wide results and caveats: TCRs whose frequency exceeded 1 in 1000 remained the same following DPC sensitization.

This TCR was sampled from a human donor in good health. Some clones in this sample may be carry-over from other donors' samples. This sequence joins TRBV20-1 and TRBJ1-2; tentative D call: TRBD1 (5 bases). The sample was whole blood. CDR3 DNA sequence: TGCAGTGCTAGTTCGATGAGGGGTGGCTATGGCTACACCTTC. As protein: CSASSMRGGYGYTF.